This TCR beta chain was observed in a study of T-cell reconstitution after alpha-beta-depleted transplantation in children. The CDR3 has 16 residues. Germline V CDR1 and CDR2: LNHNV, YYDKDF (reference sequence). V was shortened by 0 bases and J by 0 bases, with 9 bases between the two germline ends. Molecular barcoding with unique molecular identifiers was used for the TCRbeta library. A single record per CDR3 protein comes from TCRdb applying MiXCR to the PCR reads. Of about 460,000 distinct CDR3 sequences listed, under 15% are singletons. The specimen was PBMCs from the stem cell graft donor, collected from the stem cell graft. The sequence was collected from a human donor who donated a stem cell graft to a child with combined immunodeficiency. The rearrangement uses TRBV15 and TRBJ2-4; D remains unclear. In DNA form, the CDR3 reads TGTGCCACCAGCAGAGACACCGGCTCAGCCAAAAACATTCAGTACTTC. It codes for CATSRDTGSAKNIQYF.